The sequence of this TCR beta chain was determined in a study of STAT3 mutations in large granular lymphocyte leukemia. Study background: Canonical activating STAT3 mutations were detected in roughly half of the longitudinally sequenced T-LGLL patients.

The V and J ends lost 4 bases and 2 bases, in that order; junction bases with no gene match: 9. CDR3 length equals 17 residues. CDR1 and CDR2 from the germline V gene are MNHNS and SASEGT. Regarding the study as a whole: TCR clonotype switching after therapy occurred in about 30% of the 18 patients. Treatment regimens differed across patients between samplings. In T-cell large granular lymphocyte leukemia, about half of patients showed multiple immunodominant subclonotypes.

Turning to this clone: Its cognate antigen is unknown.

Each sample's TCRbeta library yielded on average roughly 41,000 productive templates. Assay used: immunoSEQ multiplex PCR; TCRdb lists only in-frame clones, some missing. The table lists over 5,000 clones, about three quarters of them singletons. The chain has TRBV6-1 and TRBJ1-5, with TRBD1 matching 9 bases. This TCR derives from a man aged 35-49 years with T-cell large granular lymphocyte leukemia. Some clones in this sample may be carry-over from other donors' samples. Source material: peripheral blood mononuclear cells. The CDR3 spells CASSGRDRVFGNQPQHF. CDR3 in DNA: TGTGCCAGCAGTGGACGGGACAGGGTGTTTGGCAATCAGCCCCAGCATTTT.